This entry lists 7 T cell receptor beta chains sequenced from one sample in a study of T cell clonality in common variable immunodeficiency. The method was immunoSEQ multiplex PCR; TCRdb's version includes in-frame clones alone and lacks a portion of them. The sample shows over 55,000 clones, no singletons; the ten largest hold 1.5% to 2%. The sequenced sample was peripheral blood mononuclear cells. Receptors were obtained from a person aged 18 to 75 in good health.

This clone is judged medium-sized. The read halts 3 residues ahead of the CDR3 end, with the missing end drawn from the germline J gene. The gene calls are TRBV30 and TRBJ1-4; tentatively, D is TRBD1 (5 bases). CDR3 length: 14 residues. Germline V lookup: CDR1 GTSNPN, CDR2 SVGIG (reference sequence). This CDR3 reads CAWSFYDGGGELFF. CDR3 DNA, as far as it was read: TGTGCCTGGAGTTTTTATGACGGCGGGGGGGAA.

This clone was counted ten times or more. The CDR3 is cut off 3 residues early in the read; its end comes from the germline J gene. The chain combines TRBV29-1 with TRBJ2-5, with a possible D match to TRBD2 (5 bases). With 3 bases removed from V and 1 base from J, the gap between germline ends came to 9 bases. CDR1 is SQVTM and CDR2 is ANQGSEA in the germline V gene. This CDR3 is built from 13 residues. CDR3 region: CSVDRGVQETQYF. Partial CDR3 DNA: TGCAGCGTTGATCGGGGTGTCCAAGAGACC. Drawing the rest from reference TRBV29-1 and TRBJ2-5, the complete variable domain is SAVISQKPSRDICQRGTSLTIQCQVDSQVTMMFWYRQQPGQSLTLIATANQGSEATYESGFVIDKFPISRPNLTFSTLTVSNMSPEDSSIYLCSVDRGVQETQYFGPGTRLLVL.

This clone was found many times. Read data end 3 residues before the CDR3 end; the end is taken from the germline J gene. The chain combines TRBV20-1 with TRBJ2-5; 10 nucleotides align to TRBD2. Germline V gene lookup returns CDR1 DFQATT and CDR2 SNEGSKA (reference sequence). The CDR3 sequence is 17 residues long. V dropped 3 bases and J dropped 5; count of bases not matched to a gene: 15. The part of the CDR3 DNA that was read is TGCAGTGCTAGGAAAGGTAGACTAGCGGGCGAGGAGGAGACC. Translating gives CSARKGRLAGEEET. The complete CDR3 protein is CSARKGRLAGEEETQYF.

This clone was counted a few times. The CDR3 end falls 3 residues outside the read, so it is completed with the germline J gene. The chain combines TRBV10-2 with TRBJ1-6; D gene unclear. CDR1 and CDR2 (germline): WSHSY, SAAADI. The ends were cut back, 7 bases at V and 6 bases at J, with 13 bases in the middle. The CDR3 covers 14 residues. CDR3 region: CASTLGLTNSPLHF. The sequenced part of the CDR3 DNA is TGCGCCAGCACCCTCGGACTTACTAATTCACCC.

The sample holds many counts of this clone. The sequenced fragment ends 3 residues before the CDR3 boundary, so the rest is inferred from the germline J gene. V and J are TRBV18 and TRBJ2-3; 7 bases agree with TRBD2. Germline CDR1 is KGHSH and CDR2 is LQKENI. This CDR3 has 15 residues. Losses at the gene ends were 5 bases for V and 2 bases for J; bases not matched to a gene: 7. This chain's CDR3 is CASSGSSGATDTQYF. The sequenced part of the CDR3 DNA is TGTGCCAGCTCAGGATCTAGCGGAGCCACAGATACG.

This clone was detected many times. The DNA ends 3 residues before the CDR3 does, and the rest of the CDR3 is filled in from the germline J gene. J is TRBJ2-2 and V is TRBV2, with a tentative D call TRBD1 (6 bases). V gave up 6 bases and J gave up 7 bases, with 12 bases separating them. The CDR3 runs 13 residues. The germline V gene encodes CDR1 SNHLY and CDR2 FYNNEI. CDR3 bases read: TGTGCCAGCAGACAGGGCTGGAACGGGGAG. This sequence encodes CASRQGWNGE. The entire CDR3 protein is CASRQGWNGELFF.

This clone has at least ten counts. The read is 3 residues too short to cover the CDR3 end, so that end is filled in from the germline J gene. V and J are TRBV30 and TRBJ2-3; no clear D. Germline V gives CDR1 GTSNPN, CDR2 SVGIG (reference sequence). There are 13 residues in the CDR3. Trimming stripped 4 bases from V and 2 bases from J, with 10 bases between. CDR3 DNA (partial): TGTGCCTGGAACACTAATCCCACAGATACG. It encodes CAWNTNPTDT. The CDR3, in full, reads CAWNTNPTDTQYF.